This T cell receptor (beta chain) appears in the sequencing data of a study of tumor and adjacent non-tumor tissue in lung cancer. Study details: Patients comprised roughly 12 adenocarcinoma, a couple of squamous cell carcinoma and 1 small cell lung cancer. Overall study results and limits: Higher tumor TCR diversity was associated with shorter survival.

A modified ARM-PCR protocol with three rounds of nested PCR amplified TCRbeta. TCRdb re-analysed the multiplex PCR reads in MiXCR, keeping a single row per CDR3 protein. Among over 100,000 distinct CDR3 sequences listed, 75% were seen once. This clonotype was seen only once. What it binds is not known. Because the CDR3 is missing its conserved closing phenylalanine or tryptophan, this is likely a read error. The template was RNA from unsorted bulk tissue. Germline V lookup: CDR1 MNHEY, CDR2 SVGEGT. Trimming pared 7 bases from V and 7 bases from J, leaving 17 bases between. The CDR3 is 14 residues long. The chain uses TRBV6-2 or TRBV6-3 and TRBJ2-1; D is possibly TRBD1 or TRBD2 (6 bases each). The sequence was collected from a woman aged 55-70 years with non-small cell lung cancer. Sequencing used lung tumor tissue. CDR3: CASMKGGLQNEQFL. CDR3 nucleotide sequence: TGTGCCAGCATGAAGGGGGGTCTCCAAAATGAGCAGTTCTTA.